This T cell receptor (beta chain) stems from a study of T cell responses to AZD1222 COVID-19 vaccine. Broader study findings: Following two doses of AZD1222, Spike-specific TCR breadth and depth rose.

The assay was immunoSEQ multiplex PCR, and TCRdb's table has in-frame clones only and misses some. The data show some 100,000 clones, roughly nine tenths seen once. As to this clone: Its specificity is not known.

The receptor was isolated from an adult who received the AZD1222 COVID-19 vaccine. Specimen: peripheral blood, collected 28 days after the second AZD1222 dose.

CDR3 in DNA: TGTGCCAGCAGCCTCTCCGGGACTAGCGGGGGGCAGCGCGAGCAGTACTTC. Encoded protein: CASSLSGTSGGQREQYF. The chain links TRBV6-2 or TRBV6-3 to TRBJ2-7; 15 bases line up with TRBD2. There are 17 residues in the CDR3. Germline lookup yields CDR1 MNHEY and CDR2 SVGEGT. Unmatched junction bases numbered 12, after V lost 6 bases and J lost 6 bases.